Listed here is a single T cell receptor beta chain. The data were taken from a study of blood T cell repertoires in COVID-19. Only in-frame clones appear in the TCRdb table, and some are missing; sequencing was by immunoSEQ multiplex PCR. The repertoire holds tens of thousands of clones, with roughly 87% as singletons. Germline CDR1 is WNHNN and CDR2 is SYGVQD (reference sequence). The length of the CDR3 is 15 residues. J gave up 5 bases and V 8 bases, and 11 bases lay outside the gene matches. Sequenced sample: peripheral blood. The receptor was derived from a woman of 80 years or more with acute or convalescent COVID-19. The chain uses TRBV10-1 and TRBJ2-2; 7 bases are a match to TRBD2. The DNA for the CDR3 is TGCGCCAGCTCGCCTGGGGGGGTTGGAACCGGGGAGCTGTTTTTT. Encoded protein: CASSPGGVGTGELFF.